These 28 T cell receptor beta chains originate from one sample sequenced in a study of T cell repertoires in cytomegalovirus infection. TCRdb passed the reads through MiXCR, listing each CDR3 protein once. This table has hundreds of thousands of distinct CDR3 sequences, around 9.5% appearing once. Source material: PBMCs. All receptors derive from a human donor in good health (CMV status not recorded). Some clones in this sample may be carry-over from other donors' samples.

This clonotype was observed many times. V is TRBV11-2 and J is TRBJ2-1; D might be TRBD2 (6 bases). The germline V gene has CDR1 SGHAT and CDR2 FQNNGV. Trimming cost V 3 bases and J 6 bases, with 15 bases left between them. The CDR3 totals 15 residues. The CDR3 DNA is TGTGCCAGCAGCTTCGGCGCGGGACCCTTCAATGAGCAGTTCTTC. It is translated as CASSFGAGPFNEQFF.

This clonotype was seen ten or more times. This chain joins TRBV28 and TRBJ1-1, with D uncertain. Germline CDR1 and CDR2: MDHEN and SYDVKM. The CDR3 contains 15 residues. V was clipped by 7 bases and J by 0 bases, with 15 bases between them. The DNA for the CDR3 is TGTGCCAGCAAGGGCAGTGCGGCGGTGAACACTGAAGCTTTCTTT. Residues: CASKGSAAVNTEAFF.

This clonotype was recorded many times. The rearrangement joins TRBV7-2 to TRBJ2-4, with D possibly matching TRBD1 (6 bases). The germline V gene has CDR1 SGHTA and CDR2 FQGNSA. Deletions cut 0 bases from V and 0 bases from J, with 9 bases between. The CDR3 is made up of 16 amino acids. CDR3 DNA: TGTGCCAGCAGCTTAGCGGGACAACTAGCCAAAAACATTCAGTACTTC. Its protein is CASSLAGQLAKNIQYF.

The genes are TRBV20-1 and TRBJ1-5; the D is unclear. The CDR3 runs 16 residues. V was cut by 0 bases and J by 1 base, with 13 bases left in between. Germline CDR1 reads DFQATT; CDR2 reads SNEGSKA (reference sequence). The CDR3 bases are TGCAGTGCTAGAGAAATGGGCAGTAGGAGCAATCAGCCCCAGCATTTT. It yields the protein CSAREMGSRSNQPQHF.

This clonotype was seen more than once but under ten times. The V gene is TRBV19, the J gene TRBJ1-1; no reliable D call. The CDR3 is 14 amino acids. Between the trimmed V and J ends, which lost 2 bases and 0 bases, there was a span of 7 bases. CDR1 and CDR2 from the germline V gene are LNHDA and SQIVND (reference sequence). In nucleotides, the CDR3 is TGTGCCAGTAGTATATCCCCGTTGAACACTGAAGCTTTCTTT. Its protein product is CASSISPLNTEAFF.

This clonotype has ten or more counts. The rearrangement joins TRBV7-2 to TRBJ2-3; D gene ambiguous. Germline-derived CDR1 and CDR2 are SGHTA and FQGNSA. The CDR3 runs to 14 residues. The germline V and J ends were trimmed by 3 bases and 2 bases, with 9 bases remaining between them. Written as DNA, the CDR3 is TGTGCCAGCAGCTTTATGGGGTCCACAGATACGCAGTATTTT. This sequence encodes CASSFMGSTDTQYF.

This clonotype was recorded a few times. The chain joins TRBV15 to TRBJ1-1; D unclear. Trimming removed 0 bases at V and 0 bases at J, with 8 bases between. Germline assignment: CDR1 LNHNV and CDR2 YYDKDF (reference sequence). The CDR3 length is 15 residues. CDR3 nucleotides: TGTGCCACCAGCAGAGAGGGAACATTGAACACTGAAGCTTTCTTT. Translating it yields CATSREGTLNTEAFF.

This rearrangement joins TRBV28 to TRBJ1-1; D gene ambiguous. V shed 4 bases and J shed 0 bases, with 9 bases lying between them. The CDR3 runs 14 residues. CDR1 and CDR2 from the germline V gene are MDHEN and SYDVKM. CDR3: CASSYVGLNTEAFF. DNA of the CDR3: TGTGCCAGCAGTTATGTGGGTTTGAACACTGAAGCTTTCTTT.

This clonotype has more than one count but fewer than ten. The rearrangement links TRBV10-3 to TRBJ1-5; the D is unclear. The CDR3 covers 14 residues. Germline CDR1 ENHRY, CDR2 SYGVKD. V lost 0 bases and J 4 bases, leaving 7 bases between the germline ends. The CDR3: CAISESPANQPQHF. In nucleotides, the CDR3 is TGTGCCATCAGTGAGTCACCGGCTAATCAGCCCCAGCATTTT.

The V and J genes are TRBV7-2 and TRBJ2-3, with D tentatively TRBD1 (5 bases). The germline V gene encodes CDR1 SGHTA and CDR2 FQGNSA. The V end was cut by 3 bases, the J end by 3 bases, with 7 bases between. The CDR3 has 13 amino acids. The CDR3 loop reads CASSFRETDTQYF. CDR3 sequence (DNA): TGTGCCAGCAGCTTCAGGGAAACAGATACGCAGTATTTT. Based on the CDR3 plus reference TRBV7-2 and TRBJ2-3, the full variable domain is GAGVSQSPSNKVTEKGKDVELRCDPISGHTALYWYRQSLGQGLEFLIYFQGNSAPDKSGLPSDRFSAERTGGSVSTLTIQRTQQEDSAVYLCASSFRETDTQYFGPGTRLTVL.

Only a few counts were recorded for this clonotype. This CDR3 is CASGQGAIREQYF. The CDR3 DNA sequence: TGTGCCAGCGGACAGGGGGCTATTCGCGAGCAGTACTTC. The chain uses TRBV28 and TRBJ2-7; 11 bases match TRBD1. V trimming: 8 bases; J trimming: 6 bases; junction bases outside the gene matches: 6. The germline gives CDR1 MDHEN, CDR2 SYDVKM. The CDR3 is 13 residues long.

This clonotype has at least ten counts. The chain uses TRBV7-2 and TRBJ1-1; tentative D call: TRBD1 (6 bases). With 5 bases removed from V and 11 bases from J, the gap between germline ends came to 15 bases. This CDR3 has 12 amino acids. Per the germline V gene, CDR1 is SGHTA and CDR2 is FQGNSA. CDR3 sequence reads: CASSLLDREAFF. CDR3 nucleotides: TGTGCCAGCAGCCTCCTGGACAGAGAGGCTTTCTTT.

This clonotype was seen repeatedly, ten times or more. V gene TRBV12-3 or TRBV12-4 combines with J gene TRBJ2-5; D might be TRBD1 or TRBD2, each matching 5 bases. The V end was cut by 8 bases, the J end by 4 bases, with 14 bases between. This CDR3 has 13 residues. CDR3 loop: CASDDSRGETQYF. CDR3 nucleotide sequence: TGTGCCAGCGACGACAGTCGGGGAGAGACCCAGTACTTC.

This rearrangement joins TRBV28 to TRBJ2-7; D may be TRBD1 (6 bases). Per germline, CDR1 MDHEN and CDR2 SYDVKM. CDR3 size: 16 residues. Trimming shortened V by 4 bases and J by 2 bases, and 18 bases separated the two germline ends. CDR3 bases: TGTGCCAGCAGTTCGGAGGCCGCGGACAGACCCTACGAGCAGTACTTC. It encodes CASSSEAADRPYEQYF.

At least ten counts were recorded for this clonotype. The chain links TRBV5-4 to TRBJ2-7; the D gene could be TRBD1 or TRBD2 (5 bases each). The V gene lost 4 bases and the J gene lost 4 bases, with 24 bases spanning the gap. The CDR3 has 17 amino acids. Germline assignment: CDR1 SGHNT and CDR2 YYREEE (reference sequence). In DNA form, the CDR3 reads TGTGCCAGCAGCCTGGATGGACTGGGGCCCCAGGCTTACGAGCAGTACTTC. It yields the protein CASSLDGLGPQAYEQYF.

V is TRBV7-2 and J is TRBJ2-7; D may be TRBD2 (5 bases). CDR1 and CDR2 from the germline V gene are SGHTA and FQGNSA. Between the trimmed V and J ends, which lost 1 base and 1 base, there was a span of 17 bases. This CDR3 region has 17 residues. CDR3 region: CASSLVFSEISSYEQYF. In DNA, the CDR3 is TGTGCCAGCAGCTTAGTTTTTAGCGAGATTTCATCCTACGAGCAGTACTTC. Based on the CDR3 plus reference TRBV7-2 and TRBJ2-7, the full variable domain is GAGVSQSPSNKVTEKGKDVELRCDPISGHTALYWYRQSLGQGLEFLIYFQGNSAPDKSGLPSDRFSAERTGGSVSTLTIQRTQQEDSAVYLCASSLVFSEISSYEQYFGPGTRLTVT.

This clonotype occurred many times. V gene TRBV6-5 combines with J gene TRBJ1-1, with a possible D match to TRBD1 (5 bases). Germline V gives CDR1 MNHEY, CDR2 SVGAGI. The CDR3 has 12 amino acids. Trimming removed 7 bases from V and 8 bases from J, with 14 bases in between. This chain's CDR3 is CASTGQFTEAFF. The CDR3 nucleotides read TGTGCCAGCACAGGGCAGTTCACCGAAGCTTTCTTT.

This clonotype was recorded a few times. The chain is built from TRBV11-2 and TRBJ1-2; D is unresolved. Between the trimmed V and J ends, which lost 1 base and 6 bases, there was a span of 9 bases. The CDR3 spans 13 residues. Germline CDR1 is SGHAT and CDR2 is FQNNGV. CDR3 residues: CASSLALGNGYTF. The CDR3 DNA is TGTGCCAGCAGCTTAGCTCTAGGGAATGGCTACACCTTC.

This clonotype was detected ten times or more. In DNA, the CDR3 is TGTGCCAGCAGCGCACGACCGGGGACAGGATATAACTATGGCTACACCTTC. Residues: CASSARPGTGYNYGYTF. J is TRBJ1-2 and V is TRBV7-6; TRBD1 aligns across 8 bases. V shed 5 bases, J shed 1 base, and the junction held 12 bases outside the gene matches. The CDR3 is made up of 17 amino acids. Germline V gives CDR1 SGHVS, CDR2 FNYEAQ.

This clonotype has ten or more counts. The chain joins TRBV7-2 to TRBJ2-7, with D unclear. Germline lookup yields CDR1 SGHTA and CDR2 FQGNSA. V was pared by 0 bases and J by 6 bases, with 6 bases between. This CDR3 spans 12 amino acids. The CDR3 region is CASSLAQAEQYF. For the CDR3, the DNA is TGTGCCAGCAGCTTAGCTCAGGCCGAGCAGTACTTC. The complete variable domain, with remaining parts taken from reference TRBV7-2 and TRBJ2-7, reads GAGVSQSPSNKVTEKGKDVELRCDPISGHTALYWYRQSLGQGLEFLIYFQGNSAPDKSGLPSDRFSAERTGGSVSTLTIQRTQQEDSAVYLCASSLAQAEQYFGPGTRLTVT.

This clonotype was seen ten or more times. In nucleotides, the CDR3 is TGTGCCACCAGCAGAGATTCCTGGGAAAATCGTTCACCCCTCCACTTT. Translation: CATSRDSWENRSPLHF. This sequence joins TRBV15 and TRBJ1-6; D not certain. Germline CDR1 is LNHNV and CDR2 is YYDKDF (reference sequence). CDR3 length equals 16 residues. The V gene lost 0 bases and the J gene lost 9 bases, with 15 bases spanning the gap.

This clonotype was detected a few times. This chain joins TRBV4-2 and TRBJ2-3; 9 bases are a match to TRBD2. The CDR3 is 16 amino acids. Germline CDR1 LGHNA, CDR2 YNFKEQ. V shed 3 bases, J shed 3 bases, and the junction held 7 bases outside the gene matches. CDR3 bases: TGTGCCAGCAGCCACCCTCTAGCGGGAAGGACAGATACGCAGTATTTT. It codes for CASSHPLAGRTDTQYF.

This chain links TRBV7-6 with TRBJ2-7; 12 nucleotides agree with TRBD1. From germline, CDR1 is SGHVS and CDR2 FNYEAQ. Unmatched junction bases numbered 13, after V lost 0 bases and J lost 4 bases. The CDR3 consists of 19 residues. CDR3 sequence reads: CASSLADGTGGNHLYEQYF. The CDR3 nucleotides are TGTGCCAGCAGCTTAGCTGACGGGACAGGGGGCAATCATTTGTACGAGCAGTACTTC.

The chain joins TRBV12-3 or TRBV12-4 to TRBJ1-1; D is ambiguous. Between the trimmed V and J ends, which lost 6 bases and 8 bases, there was a span of 16 bases. The CDR3 runs 13 residues. The CDR3: CASRRPETKEAFF. The CDR3 bases are TGTGCCAGCAGGCGACCAGAAACAAAGGAAGCTTTCTTT.

A note on this clonotype: A much larger clonotype is one base distant, so this may be a read error. The chain couples TRBV11-1 to TRBJ2-1, with 10 bases fitting TRBD1. CDR1 is SGHAT, CDR2 FQDESV, per germline (reference sequence). The length of the CDR3 is 14 residues. This chain's CDR3 is CTSSQGTGENEQFF. The CDR3 DNA is TGTACCAGCAGTCAGGGGACAGGGGAAAATGAGCAGTTCTTC.

The rearrangement uses TRBV20-1 and TRBJ1-2; D unclear. The V and J ends lost 0 bases and 1 base respectively, with 9 bases between them. This CDR3 contains 14 residues. Germline-derived CDR1 and CDR2 are DFQATT and SNEGSKA (reference sequence). CDR3 region: CSARDLGFNYGYTF. CDR3 nucleotides: TGCAGTGCTAGAGATCTTGGATTTAACTATGGCTACACCTTC.

This clonotype was counted many times. The chain joins TRBV7-2 to TRBJ2-7; TRBD2 agrees at 9 bases. The CDR3 is made up of 15 amino acids. With V trimmed by 5 bases and J by 2 bases, 7 bases remained unmatched. CDR1 is SGHTA and CDR2 is FQGNSA in the germline V gene. The CDR3 DNA reads as TGTGCCAGCAGCGCGACTAGCGGATCTCCCTACGAGCAGTACTTC. Its protein product is CASSATSGSPYEQYF. Full variable domain (missing parts from reference TRBV7-2 and TRBJ2-7): GAGVSQSPSNKVTEKGKDVELRCDPISGHTALYWYRQSLGQGLEFLIYFQGNSAPDKSGLPSDRFSAERTGGSVSTLTIQRTQQEDSAVYLCASSATSGSPYEQYFGPGTRLTVT.

The rearrangement links TRBV12-3 or TRBV12-4 to TRBJ1-3, with 7 positions matching TRBD1. This CDR3 spans 14 amino acids. After removal of 5 bases from V and 3 bases from J, the junction contained 4 bases not matched to a gene. The chain's CDR3 is CASSQDRVGNTIYF. DNA of the CDR3: TGTGCCAGCAGTCAAGACAGGGTTGGAAACACCATATATTTT.